A selection of T cell receptor beta chains follows, all from one sample in a study of T cells expressing NK-cell markers. TCRdb reanalyzed the 5' RACE reads, giving one entry per CDR3 protein sequence and no DNA. The sample includes roughly 390,000 distinct CDR3 sequences. The specimen was blood T cells: a sorted CD56 or NKG2C T cell subset, CD4+ or CD8+ T cells, or bulk PBMC T cells (not recorded which). These receptors all stem from a man aged 18 to 69 in good health. Each CDR3 is given with its conserved first and last residue.

v_gene,j_gene,CDR3aa
TRBV9,TRBJ1-3,CASSVGGLTVTSSGNTIYF
TRBV20-1,TRBJ2-3,CSAPSLLAGGPSTDTQYF
TRBV6-1,TRBJ1-5,CASRQDRVPGQPQHF
TRBV9,TRBJ1-4,CASSVGRNEKLFF
TRBV12-3/TRBV12-4,TRBJ2-1,CASSLGARARGRGNEQFF
TRBV7-2,TRBJ2-7,CASSPGQGRFEEQYF
TRBV5-1,TRBJ1-4,CASRAGGGDIEKLFF
TRBV5-4,TRBJ2-2,CASSLIQIPRGTGELFFF
TRBV5-1,TRBJ1-1,CASSLAPGPDMNTEAFF
TRBV6-1,TRBJ2-2,CASMQGFGELFF
TRBV7-9,TRBJ2-7,CASSLEKSTRQYF
TRBV10-3,TRBJ1-2,CATADANYGYTF
TRBV20-1,TRBJ2-5,CSARGGKETQYF
TRBV11-2,TRBJ1-2,CASSLGELRYGYTF
TRBV3-1,TRBJ1-5,CASSQIERAAQPQHF
TRBV11-2,TRBJ2-5,CASSLEDYRLTGETQYF
TRBV6-5,TRBJ2-7,CASSLLVQGYEQYF
TRBV20-1,TRBJ1-5,CSASEGPALGRYQPQHF
TRBV14,TRBJ1-5,CASSQGQLSNQPQHF
TRBV11-2,TRBJ1-5,CASSLDRQPNQPQHF
TRBV6-5,TRBJ2-2,CASSFQRWGGAVRNTGELFF
TRBV11-1,TRBJ1-2,CASRGPGQGYGYTF
TRBV28,TRBJ1-1,CASSAPRGSYGTEAFF
TRBV3-1,TRBJ2-7,CASSHRQEVTYEQYF
TRBV19,TRBJ2-7,CASSGPPSGAYEQYF
TRBV3-1,TRBJ2-7,CASSQPPMGSHYF
TRBV29-1,TRBJ1-4,CSVESRKGGEKLFF
TRBV6-2/TRBV6-3,TRBJ2-1,CASKEAGGPGNEQFF
TRBV28,TRBJ2-1,CASKTRGQPSFYNEQFF
TRBV24-1,TRBJ2-1,CATSDLQGRDSYNEQFF
TRBV2,TRBJ1-5,CASSGELIEPQHF
TRBV5-1,TRBJ2-3,CASSLGLAGSDTQYF
TRBV20-1,TRBJ2-1,CSATSPVHNEQFF
TRBV20-1,TRBJ2-2,CSAVDYTNTGELFF
TRBV2,TRBJ2-5,CASSGPGDAQETQYF
TRBV2,TRBJ1-1,CASRRDGTEAFF
TRBV5-6,TRBJ2-3,CASSPQGYTDTQYF
TRBV6-5,TRBJ1-5,CASSTVGTGGNQPQHF
TRBV5-1,TRBJ2-3,CASSAQLAGSFTDTQYF
TRBV20-1,TRBJ2-3,CSASRASGGASDTQYF
TRBV4-2,TRBJ1-6,CASSQDDRGNSPLHF
TRBV18,TRBJ2-1,CASSQQDWGKNEQFF
TRBV12-3/TRBV12-4,TRBJ2-7,CASSFAGIGAWEQYF
TRBV12-3/TRBV12-4,TRBJ1-1,CAITRYTEAFF
TRBV15,TRBJ1-5,CATSNRRSRVLQPQHF
TRBV7-6,TRBJ2-7,CASSPNAGKIYEQYF
TRBV28,TRBJ2-2,CASSLGLGELFF
TRBV7-7,TRBJ2-3,CASSPTSSHTQYF
TRBV5-6,TRBJ2-5,CASSSRTGQETQYF
TRBV19,TRBJ2-5,CASTGANQGETQYF
TRBV27,TRBJ2-2,CASSWFGGDTGELFF
TRBV3-1,TRBJ1-2,CASSRAQGDHGYTF